The source of this T cell receptor beta chain is a study of shared clonotypes between healthy human individuals. At deep level, the assay was performed. Here immunoSEQ multiplex PCR was the method, and the copy in TCRdb shows in-frame clones only, minus some. Of some 2 million clones listed, 85% to 95% are singletons. Both subsets, CD45RA+ naive and CD45RA-negative memory, were split from the CD4+ cells. This CDR3 has 14 residues. With 4 bases removed from V and 4 bases from J, the gap between germline ends came to 13 bases. From germline, CDR1 is SEHNR and CDR2 FQNEAQ (reference sequence). The receptor's source is a man between 18 and 29 years old in good health. What was sequenced was naive CD4+ T cells sorted from blood. The subset: CD45RA+ positively selected. J is TRBJ2-5 and V is TRBV7-9, with unresolved D. This chain's CDR3 is CASSSPRASETQYF. CDR3 bases: TGTGCCAGCAGCTCCCCCCGGGCCTCAGAGACCCAGTACTTC.